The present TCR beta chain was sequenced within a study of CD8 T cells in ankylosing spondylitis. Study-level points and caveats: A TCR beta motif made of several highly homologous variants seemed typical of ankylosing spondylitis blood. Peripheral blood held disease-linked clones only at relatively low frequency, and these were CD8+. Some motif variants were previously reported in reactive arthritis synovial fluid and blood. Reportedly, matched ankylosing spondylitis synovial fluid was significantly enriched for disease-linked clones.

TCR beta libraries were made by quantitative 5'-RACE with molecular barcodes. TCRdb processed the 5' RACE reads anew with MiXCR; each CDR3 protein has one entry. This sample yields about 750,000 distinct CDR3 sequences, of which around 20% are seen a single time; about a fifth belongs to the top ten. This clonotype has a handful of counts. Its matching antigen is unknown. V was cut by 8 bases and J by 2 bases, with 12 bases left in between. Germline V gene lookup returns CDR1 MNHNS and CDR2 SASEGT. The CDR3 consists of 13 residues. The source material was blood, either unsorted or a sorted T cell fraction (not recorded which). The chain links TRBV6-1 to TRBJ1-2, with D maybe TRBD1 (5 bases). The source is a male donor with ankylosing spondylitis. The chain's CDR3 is CASWRGENYGYTF. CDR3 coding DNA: TGTGCCAGCTGGAGGGGCGAGAACTATGGCTACACCTTC.